Below are 23 T cell receptor beta chains sequenced from a single sample in a study of T cell responses to AZD1222 COVID-19 vaccine. Data came from immunoSEQ multiplex PCR; TCRdb stores just in-frame clones and leaves some out. The table has 30,000 to 40,000 clones, over 75% seen once. Specimen: peripheral blood, collected 28 days after the second AZD1222 dose. These receptors were collected from an adult who received the AZD1222 COVID-19 vaccine.

The chain is built from TRBV7-3 and TRBJ1-6; no clear D. Germline V CDR1 and CDR2: SGHTA, FQGTGA. V lost 1 base, J lost 11 bases, and 12 bases lay in between. This CDR3 has 14 amino acids. The CDR3 loop is CASSLRSSATPLHF. The CDR3 DNA reads TGTGCCAGCAGCTTAAGATCATCAGCTACACCCCTCCACTTT. The full variable domain, rest sourced from reference TRBV7-3 and TRBJ1-6, is GAGVSQTPSNKVTEKGKYVELRCDPISGHTALYWYRQSLGQGPEFLIYFQGTGAADDSGLPNDRFFAVRPEGSVSTLKIQRTERGDSAVYLCASSLRSSATPLHFGNGTRLTVT.

V usage is TRBV7-2 and J usage is TRBJ2-1, with TRBD2 identical over 7 bases. Trimming cost V 2 bases and J 6 bases; bases outside gene matches: 7. CDR1 and CDR2 from the germline V gene are SGHTA and FQGNSA. This CDR3 region has 15 residues. The CDR3 spells CASSLWTSKGNEQFF. The CDR3 nucleotides read TGTGCCAGCAGCTTATGGACTAGTAAGGGCAATGAGCAGTTCTTC.

V usage is TRBV15 and J usage is TRBJ2-7; 10 bases are a match to TRBD1. Germline V gene sequence: CDR1 LNHNV, CDR2 YYDKDF (reference sequence). V was clipped by 4 bases and J by 4 bases; unmatched bases: 4. The CDR3 spans 14 residues. CDR3 loop: CATSNDRGRYEQYF. The CDR3 region has the DNA TGTGCCACCAGCAACGACAGGGGGCGTTACGAGCAGTACTTC.

V usage is TRBV5-1 and J usage is TRBJ2-2; TRBD1 is a possible D gene (5 bases). The V end was cut by 5 bases, the J end by 5 bases, with 13 bases between. CDR3 length equals 14 residues. Germline CDR1 is SGHRS and CDR2 is YFSETQ. The CDR3: CASRPEGVTGELFF. Written as DNA, the CDR3 is TGCGCCAGCAGGCCTGAAGGGGTAACCGGGGAGCTGTTTTTT.

The V and J genes are TRBV5-4 and TRBJ2-7; 8 bases agree with TRBD1. This CDR3 has 16 amino acids. Germline values: CDR1 SGHNT, CDR2 YYREEE (reference sequence). V was pared by 4 bases and J by 1 base, with 10 bases of the junction left unmatched. CDR3 sequence: CASSPSGTGPSYEQYF. In DNA, the CDR3 is TGTGCCAGCAGCCCATCCGGGACAGGACCTTCCTACGAGCAGTACTTC.

With respect to this clone: The sample contains more than one DNA sequence encoding this CDR3. The V call is TRBV20-1, the J call TRBJ1-2; unclear D gene. The germline V gene encodes CDR1 DFQATT and CDR2 SNEGSKA (reference sequence). V was pared by 3 bases and J by 5 bases, with 10 bases between. The CDR3 is 12 residues long. The CDR3 loop reads CSASGRIYGYTF. As DNA, the CDR3 is TGCAGTGCTAGTGGGCGGATTTATGGCTACACCTTC.

This clone has a single count. This chain connects TRBV6-5 to TRBJ2-1; tentative D call: TRBD2 (6 bases). Germline CDR1 and CDR2: MNHEY and SVGAGI. This CDR3 is built from 14 residues. The germline V and J ends were trimmed by 10 bases and 3 bases, with 16 bases remaining between them. The CDR3 is CATNGLPLYNEQFF. The CDR3 DNA is TGTGCCACTAACGGACTACCCCTCTACAATGAGCAGTTCTTC.

This chain joins TRBV19 and TRBJ1-5, with TRBD1 matching 11 bases. This CDR3 comprises 18 residues. Trimming at V came to 5 bases and at J to 0 bases, leaving 9 bases not matched to a gene. The germline V gene encodes CDR1 LNHDA and CDR2 SQIVND (reference sequence). The CDR3 coding sequence is TGTGCCAGTAGTCCCTACGGGACAGGGGGTTATAGCAATCAGCCCCAGCATTTT. This codes for CASSPYGTGGYSNQPQHF. Full variable domain (outside the CDR3, taken from reference TRBV19 and TRBJ1-5): DGGITQSPKYLFRKEGQNVTLSCEQNLNHDAMYWYRQDPGQGLRLIYYSQIVNDFQKGDIAEGYSVSREKKESFPLTVTSAQKNPTAFYLCASSPYGTGGYSNQPQHFGDGTRLSIL.

This clone has just one count. The chain uses TRBV7-9 and TRBJ1-2; TRBD1 aligns across 7 bases. CDR3 length equals 16 residues. V lost 3 bases, J lost 6 bases, and 13 bases stayed unmatched. Germline V gene lookup returns CDR1 SEHNR and CDR2 FQNEAQ (reference sequence). This CDR3 reads CASSFGQGVVSDGYTF. The CDR3 DNA reads TGTGCCAGCAGCTTTGGGCAGGGGGTAGTGTCGGATGGCTACACCTTC.

This clone was detected only once. The chain joins TRBV6-5 to TRBJ1-6; possibly TRBD1 for D (5 bases). The germline V gene has CDR1 MNHEY and CDR2 SVGAGI. The CDR3 length is 15 residues. Trimming left V 0 bases short and J 8 bases short, with 11 bases between. CDR3 sequence reads: CASSYSGGGHSPLHF. The CDR3 DNA reads as TGTGCCAGCAGTTACTCTGGGGGGGGTCATTCACCCCTCCACTTT.

V is TRBV19 and J is TRBJ1-1; tentatively, D is TRBD1 (6 bases). The CDR3 runs 13 residues. Germline V gives CDR1 LNHDA, CDR2 SQIVND (reference sequence). Deletions cut 8 bases from V and 0 bases from J, with 10 bases between. CDR3 in DNA: TGTGCCAGTTCCGACAGGTTGAACACTGAAGCTTTCTTT. Residues: CASSDRLNTEAFF.

The chain employs TRBV5-1 and TRBJ1-4; 10 bases map to TRBD1. The CDR3 totals 15 residues. Germline V gives CDR1 SGHRS, CDR2 YFSETQ. V dropped 4 bases and J dropped 8; count of bases not matched to a gene: 8. Here the CDR3 DNA reads TGCGCCAGCAGCGTTGGGGACAGGGGAGGAGAAAAACTGTTTTTT. Its translation is CASSVGDRGGEKLFF.

This chain connects TRBV3-1 (or the pseudogene TRBV3-2) to TRBJ1-4, with 9 bases identical to TRBD1. Germline-derived CDR1 and CDR2 are LGHDT and YNNKEL (reference sequence). The J segment lost 4 bases and the V segment lost 4 bases, leaving 4 bases of the junction unmatched. The CDR3 covers 15 residues. CDR3 coding DNA: TGTGCCAGCAGCCTTGGGACAGGGTATAATGAAAAACTGTTTTTT. Protein sequence: CASSLGTGYNEKLFF.

The chain links TRBV5-1 to TRBJ1-1; D is uncertain. The CDR3 loop spans 12 amino acids. V was cut by 4 bases and J by 0 bases, with 4 bases left in between. The germline CDR1 and CDR2 sequences are SGHRS and YFSETQ. The CDR3 spells CASSELNTEAFF. The CDR3 bases are TGCGCCAGCAGCGAACTGAACACTGAAGCTTTCTTT.

The chain has TRBV27 and TRBJ1-4; the D gene is possibly TRBD1 (5 bases). The CDR3 has 15 residues. Trimming pared 2 bases from V and 8 bases from J, leaving 15 bases between. Germline CDR1 and CDR2: MNHEY and SMNVEV (reference sequence). The CDR3 nucleotides read TGTGCCAGCAGTTTAGATTGGGGGGTAGGAGAAAAACTGTTTTTT. Its protein is CASSLDWGVGEKLFF. The full variable domain, rest sourced from reference TRBV27 and TRBJ1-4, is EAQVTQNPRYLITVTGKKLTVTCSQNMNHEYMSWYRQDPGLGLRQIYYSMNVEVTDKGDVPEGYKVSRKEKRNFPLILESPSPNQTSLYFCASSLDWGVGEKLFFGSGTQLSVL.

The chain recombines TRBV3-1 (or the pseudogene TRBV3-2) with TRBJ1-2, with D unclear. CDR3 length: 12 amino acids. V gave up 2 bases and J gave up 3 bases, with 4 bases separating them. In germline, CDR1 is LGHDT, CDR2 YNNKEL (reference sequence). The CDR3 sequence is CASSQSDYGYTF. CDR3 DNA: TGTGCCAGCAGCCAATCAGACTATGGCTACACCTTC.

V and J are TRBV7-2 and TRBJ1-1; D remains ambiguous. Trimming took off 6 bases at V and 3 bases at J, with 2 bases between the two ends. CDR1 and CDR2 (germline): SGHTA, FQGNSA. The CDR3 runs 10 residues. The CDR3 sequence is CASRDTEAFF. DNA of the CDR3: TGTGCCAGCAGGGACACTGAAGCTTTCTTT.

J is TRBJ1-5 and V is TRBV30, with D perhaps TRBD1 (5 bases). CDR1 and CDR2 from the germline V gene are GTSNPN and SVGIG (reference sequence). With 2 bases removed from V and 5 bases from J, the gap between germline ends came to 10 bases. The CDR3 has 13 residues. The CDR3 sequence: CAWSLRGDQPQHF. DNA of the CDR3: TGTGCCTGGAGTCTGAGGGGCGATCAGCCCCAGCATTTT. The entire variable domain, with the rest obtained from reference TRBV30 and TRBJ1-5, is as follows: SQTIHQWPATLVQPVGSPLSLECTVEGTSNPNLYWYRQAAGRGLQLLFYSVGIGQISSEVPQNLSASRPQDRQFILSSKKLLLSDSGFYLCAWSLRGDQPQHFGDGTRLSIL.

The rearrangement links TRBV28 to TRBJ2-1; no definite D call. V was pared by 5 bases and J by 3 bases, with 11 bases between. The CDR3 runs 14 residues. In germline, CDR1 is MDHEN, CDR2 SYDVKM. The CDR3 DNA follows: TGTGCCAGCAGTCCTCCGGCCGACTACAATGAGCAGTTCTTC. Amino acids: CASSPPADYNEQFF.

The chain recombines TRBV6-5 with TRBJ2-5, with 10 nucleotides matching TRBD1. V shed 11 bases and J 4 bases; nucleotides not matched to a gene: 10. CDR3 size: 14 residues. Germline V gene data show CDR1 as MNHEY and CDR2 as SVGAGI. CDR3 bases: TGTGCCGGGGAGACAGGGGGCGAAGGAGAGACCCAGTACTTC. This gives the protein CAGETGGEGETQYF.

This clone was observed once. The chain couples TRBV7-9 to TRBJ1-1; D is ambiguous. Trimming stripped 3 bases from V and 4 bases from J, with 6 bases between. Germline CDR1 reads SEHNR; CDR2 reads FQNEAQ (reference sequence). The CDR3 is made up of 12 amino acids. CDR3 loop: CASSLPTTEAFF. The CDR3 DNA follows: TGTGCCAGCAGCTTGCCGACCACTGAAGCTTTCTTT.

This chain uses TRBV10-3 with TRBJ2-2; 7 bases map to TRBD1. From germline, CDR1 is ENHRY and CDR2 SYGVKD. This CDR3 contains 15 residues. The trim removed 2 bases at V and 3 bases at J, leaving 3 bases unmatched. DNA for the CDR3: TGTGCCATCAGTGAGGACAGGGTGTACACCGGGGAGCTGTTTTTT. Protein: CAISEDRVYTGELFF.

V is TRBV3-1 (or the pseudogene TRBV3-2) and J is TRBJ1-4, with D uncertain. The CDR3 sequence is 15 residues long. The germline gives CDR1 LGHDT, CDR2 YNNKEL (reference sequence). The germline V and J ends were trimmed by 0 bases and 8 bases, with 13 bases remaining between them. This chain's CDR3 is CASSQDDLGGEKLFF. CDR3 in DNA: TGTGCCAGCAGCCAAGATGATCTAGGTGGCGAAAAACTGTTTTTT.